This T cell receptor (beta chain) came from a study of regulatory T cells in long-lasting Graves disease (dated by TCRdb to the early 2020s). General notes on the study: Patients with newly diagnosed Graves' disease had been on antithyroid drugs for under 3 months. This study used TCR sequencing and RNA sequencing of peripheral blood to compare persistent Graves' disease patients against newly diagnosed Graves' disease patients. The study was registered as a clinical trial and conducted in China. A total of roughly 35 samples underwent TCR sequencing: about 13 from persistent and some 20 from newly diagnosed Graves' disease patients.

In light of the paper, this sample's time point label describes: newly diagnosed GD, antithyroid drugs for less than 3 months. For both TCR sequencing and RNA sequencing, RNA was extracted from PBMCs using TRIzol. The diagnosis of Graves' disease was made according to American Thyroid Association guidelines. Recruitment of patients was carried out at an endocrinology department in Xi'an, China. From each patient, 8 to 10 milliliters of peripheral blood was collected into an EDTA anticoagulant tube. Ficoll Paque Plus density gradient separation was used to isolate PBMCs, and no further T cell sorting was done. An Agilent 2100 Bioanalyzer and agarose gel were used to assess RNA quality, and a NanoDrop 2000 was used to measure RNA concentration. The method behind the library was multiplex PCR. Instrument used: Illumina HiSeq 4000. iRepertoire HTBI primers and Arm-PCR amplification of CDR3 regions were used to construct TCR beta libraries. Before sequencing, the PCR products went through gel purification. The original methods were these. Gene usage analysis of CDR3 amino acid clonotypes relied on the approximately 60 TRBV and around 14 TRBJ segments identified across samples. COPE and FqMerger were used to merge the filtered high-quality paired reads into contigs. BLAST was used to align contigs to IMGT TRBV, TRBD and TRBJ reference genes, and CDR3 was defined according to IMGT. Any clonotype with a frequency above 0.1% was classified as a highly expanded clone. Shannon entropy was used to measure repertoire diversity, and the Gini coefficient was used to measure V-J evenness. A clonotype was considered public if more than one individual shared it. In-frame beta chains were kept once TCRdb had trimmed the public reads at Q25 with fastp and called clones with MiXCR. Duplicate CDR3 protein sequences are folded into a single record with the most common DNA and genes. These V and J calls derive from TCRdb rather than the authors' analysis. This sample is represented by over 200,000 distinct CDR3 sequences; around 20% of them were singletons. The top ten constitute over 20% of the sample.

Overall study outcomes, separate from this receptor: Because the primary lesion, thyroid tissue, could not be accessed, the study looked at peripheral blood alone. Persistent disease showed preferential use of TRBV28, TRBJ1-2 and TRBJ2-5, whereas newly diagnosed disease favored TRBV20-1 and TRBJ2-1. Lower TCR Shannon entropy and fewer highly expanded clones were observed in persistent Graves' disease patients than in newly diagnosed patients, which suggested clonal expansion. Sequencing and analysis were limited to the TCR beta chain. More public clonotypes were shared among persistent patients (approximately 3,000) than among newly diagnosed patients (more than 900). The small sample size was acknowledged by the authors as a limitation that may reduce accuracy.

In the case of this clonotype: Its target antigen remains unknown. Qualities for individual bases were not recorded, and no much larger clone is one base off.

The CDR3, from cysteine to phenylalanine, totals 18 residues. Here the CDR3 DNA is all that survives: 54 bases in frame from base 1. Compared with germline, V lacks 1 base and J lacks 5 bases; bases without a gene match: 8. Looking up the germline V gene yields CDR1 LGHNA and CDR2 YNFKEQ. The sequence derives from a female donor with Graves disease. The sequence joins TRBV4-2 to TRBJ2-5, with 15 bases in between that match TRBD2. Material: peripheral blood mononuclear cells (PBMCs), obtained at new diagnosis, from a patient treated with antithyroid drugs. The sequenced DNA: TGTGCCAGCAGCCAAGTAGGACTAGCGGGAGGGCTCGGGGAGACCCAGTACTTC. This yields the protein CASSQVGLAGGLGETQYF.